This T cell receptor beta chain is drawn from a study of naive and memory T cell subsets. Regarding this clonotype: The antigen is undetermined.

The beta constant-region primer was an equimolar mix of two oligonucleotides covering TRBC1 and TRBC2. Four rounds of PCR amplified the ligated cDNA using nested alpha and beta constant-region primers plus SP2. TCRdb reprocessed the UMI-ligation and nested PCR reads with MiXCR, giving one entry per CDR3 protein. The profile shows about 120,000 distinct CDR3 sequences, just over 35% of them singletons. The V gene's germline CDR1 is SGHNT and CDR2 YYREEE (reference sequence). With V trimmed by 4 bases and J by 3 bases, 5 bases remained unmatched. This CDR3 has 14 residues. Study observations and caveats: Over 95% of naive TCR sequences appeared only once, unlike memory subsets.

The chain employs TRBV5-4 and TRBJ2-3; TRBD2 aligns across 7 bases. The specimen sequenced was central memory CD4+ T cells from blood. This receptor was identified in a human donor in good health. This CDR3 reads CASSGGDWTDTQYF. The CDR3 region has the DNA TGTGCCAGCAGCGGGGGGGACTGGACAGATACGCAGTATTTT. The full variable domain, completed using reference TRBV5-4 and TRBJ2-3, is ETGVTQSPTHLIKTRGQQVTLRCSSQSGHNTVSWYQQALGQGPQFIFQYYREEENGRGNFPPRFSGLQFPNYSSELNVNALELDDSALYLCASSGGDWTDTQYFGPGTRLTVL.